Sequencing of this T cell receptor (beta chain) was carried out in a study of cytomegalovirus exposure and HLA in healthy donors. Study-level background: Early released data had around 88 million unique TCRs, all coming from HLA-typed donors.

Study-level points and caveats: In a later analysis, a missense DCLRE1C variant was linked to TCR beta V- and J-gene trimming. Judged likely to be a sequencing artifact was a cluster of highly shared sequence variants.

Comment on this clone: Its target is not known.

With 60 Vbeta and 13 Jbeta primers, the PCR was carried out. TCRdb's copy holds only in-frame clones and misses some; the assay was immunoSEQ multiplex PCR. The sample consists of about 120,000 clones, nearly 65% of them appearing once. V lost 5 bases, J lost 6 bases, and 7 bases stayed unmatched. The CDR3 runs 16 residues. The V gene's germline CDR1 is LNHDA and CDR2 SQIVND (reference sequence). The specimen sequenced was PBMCs. This chain links TRBV19 with TRBJ2-1; 13 nucleotides line up with TRBD2. This receptor was obtained from a middle-aged man in good health and CMV-seropositive. CDR3 amino acids: CASSSRTSGSGNEQFF. The CDR3 coding sequence is TGTGCCAGTAGTTCCCGGACTAGCGGGAGCGGCAATGAGCAGTTCTTC.